This T cell receptor beta chain was documented in a study of T-cell memory formation after mild COVID-19 (dated by TCRdb to about 2021). General notes on the study: TCR sequence clusters from the two donors were largely donor specific. The cohort comprised two young, previously healthy adult volunteers, one female and one male. T-cell clones expanding and contracting after mild COVID-19 in two donors were tracked by longitudinal TCRalpha and TCRbeta repertoire sequencing. Study-level results and caveats: Some responding clones were found in pre-infection memory, which suggests that pre-existing cross-reactive memory T cells took part in the SARS-CoV-2 response. Only two mild cases were covered in the study, and larger cohorts including severe cases with pre-infection samples were considered necessary. Clones that contracted from day 15 to 85 showed balanced CD4/CD8 phenotypes, whereas a second wave of clones that expanded from day 15 to 37 leaned towards CD4+. SARS-CoV-2 specificity was not confirmed for the second-wave clones peaking on day 37. Contracting CD4+ clones appeared mostly in the CM and EM memory subsets, whereas CD8+ clones were enriched in EMRA.

V trim: 6 bases; J trim: 4 bases; unmatched bases: 16. From the germline V gene (reference sequence), CDR1 is DFQATT and CDR2 is SNEGSKA. The CDR3, from cysteine to phenylalanine, totals 20 residues. The read is trimmed to its CDR3 DNA, 60 bases read in frame from base 1. This clonotype was observed a handful of times. This receptor's antigen is unknown. No much larger clone is present one base from it, and per-base qualities are unavailable. Ficoll-Paque density gradient centrifugation was the method used to isolate PBMCs. Sequencing was performed on an Illumina NovaSeq 6000. TCRalpha and TCRbeta cDNA libraries were constructed by 5'RACE with constant-segment primers, with sample barcodes and unique molecular identifiers being introduced. Trizol reagent was used to extract RNA from every sample. The libraries were amplified in two PCR steps, and the second step added a second sample barcode and Illumina TruSeq adapters. Sequencing of libraries was performed on an Illumina NovaSeq with 2 x 150 bp paired-end reads. On the authors' methods: Reads were demultiplexed and collapsed into UMI-guided consensus sequences with migec v1.2.7. Using mixcr v2.1.11, the UMI consensuses were aligned to TRA and TRB V and J templates and assembled into clonotypes. A clonotype was counted as expanded or contracted only if both edgeR and NoisET called the change significant, with noise models trained on biological replicates. For edgeR calls, a false discovery rate-adjusted p below 0.01 and a log2 fold-change threshold of 1 were applied. As an exploratory analysis of dynamics, max-normalized trajectories of the 1000 most abundant clonotypes were examined with PCA combined with hierarchical clustering. The CD4 or CD8 phenotype of responding clones was assigned using the separately sequenced CD4+ and CD8+ repertoires. The public reads were quality trimmed at Q25 with fastp and then assembled into clones with MiXCR by TCRdb, keeping productive beta chains. Rows with one shared CDR3 protein collapse into an entry with the most common genes and DNA. In this record, the V and J calls reflect TCRdb's handling and not the investigators' own analysis. This sample gives roughly 200,000 distinct CDR3 sequences in total; over 7.5% of them show up just once. Of the sample, around 3.3% falls within the top ten clones.

The receptor's source is a man aged 18 to 30 who had mild COVID-19 (a few samples of this study predate the infection). The sample titles of this study are shuffled in the database, so cell type and time point are left out; the donor was told from shared clones. The chain uses TRBV20-1 and TRBJ2-6, and 15 junctional nucleotides match TRBD2. Sequenced input: PBMCs or a T cell subset sorted from them (not recorded which). The encoded CDR3 is CSAPGLAGGRISYGANVLTF. The sequence in DNA is TGCAGTGCGCCGGGACTAGCGGGGGGCCGGATTTCTTACGGGGCCAACGTCCTGACTTTC.